One sample yielded the 8 T cell receptor beta chains listed below, sequenced in a study of cytomegalovirus exposure and HLA in healthy donors. Use of 60 Vbeta and 13 Jbeta primers characterized the PCR. This table comes from immunoSEQ multiplex PCR, and its TCRdb copy is limited to in-frame clones, with some not included. Of about 300,000 clones in the sample, roughly 85% were seen once. Sequences were obtained from PBMCs. Receptor source: a man aged 40-49 years in good health and CMV-seropositive.

The chain is built from TRBV11-1 and TRBJ2-7, with 12 bases matching TRBD2. The V gene end was trimmed by 2 bases and the J gene end by 9 bases; junction bases not matched to a gene: 8. CDR1 is SGHAT, CDR2 FQDESV, per germline (reference sequence). The CDR3 is made up of 15 amino acids. For the CDR3, the DNA is TGTGCCAGCAGCTTACTAGCGGGAGGGAACTCGGCGCAGTACTTC. It codes for CASSLLAGGNSAQYF.

The chain carries TRBV10-3 and TRBJ2-3, with TRBD2 as a possible D gene (6 bases). Germline V gene sequence: CDR1 ENHRY, CDR2 SYGVKD. The CDR3 length is 14 residues. Trimming stripped 6 bases from V and 0 bases from J, with 10 bases between. CDR3 region: CAIRAGPSTDTQYF. The DNA of the CDR3 is TGTGCCATCAGGGCGGGACCTAGCACAGATACGCAGTATTTT.

The V gene is TRBV4-1, the J gene TRBJ2-7; D might be TRBD1 (7 bases). The CDR3 consists of 14 residues. V gave up 2 bases and J gave up 5 bases, with 13 bases separating them. Germline V gene lookup returns CDR1 MGHRA and CDR2 YSYEKL. The CDR3 is CASSQRTGGNEQYF. The CDR3 DNA reads as TGCGCCAGCAGCCAACGGACAGGCGGGAACGAGCAGTACTTC.

This clone was detected once. The V call is TRBV10-3, the J call TRBJ2-3; 7 bases match TRBD2. The V segment lost 0 bases and the J segment 0 bases; nucleotides outside the gene matches: 6. The CDR3 is made up of 17 amino acids. Germline lookup yields CDR1 ENHRY and CDR2 SYGVKD. The chain's CDR3 is CAISESTEAGSTDTQYF. CDR3 in DNA: TGTGCCATCAGTGAGTCGACAGAAGCGGGGAGCACAGATACGCAGTATTTT.

The chain carries TRBV7-2 and TRBJ2-1; tentatively, D is TRBD1 (6 bases). Trimming removed 1 base at V and 0 bases at J, with 13 bases between. Looked up from germline, CDR1 is SGHTA and CDR2 is FQGNSA. CDR3 length: 17 amino acids. The CDR3 nucleotides read TGTGCCAGCAGCTTAGTAGGGACAAGGAGCTCCTACAATGAGCAGTTCTTC. Residues: CASSLVGTRSSYNEQFF.

This sequence joins TRBV6-1 and TRBJ2-7; 12 positions match TRBD1. Germline CDR1 MNHNS, CDR2 SASEGT. The CDR3 is 15 amino acids. With V trimmed by 3 bases and J by 2 bases, 2 bases remained unmatched. The CDR3 loop reads CASSEGQGATYEQYF. The CDR3 bases are TGTGCCAGCAGTGAGGGACAGGGGGCCACCTACGAGCAGTACTTC.

The chain employs TRBV15 and TRBJ2-4; maybe TRBD2 (5 bases). In germline, CDR1 is LNHNV, CDR2 YYDKDF (reference sequence). Between the trimmed V and J ends, which lost 0 bases and 8 bases, there was a span of 8 bases. The CDR3 covers 13 residues. CDR3 bases: TGTGCCACCAGCAGAGATGGGCGGGACATTCAGTACTTC. It translates to CATSRDGRDIQYF. Full variable domain (outside the CDR3, taken from reference TRBV15 and TRBJ2-4): DAMVIQNPRYQVTQFGKPVTLSCSQTLNHNVMYWYQQKSSQAPKLLFHYYDKDFNNEADTPDNFQSRRPNTSFCFLDIRSPGLGDTAMYLCATSRDGRDIQYFGAGTRLSVL.

This clone was seen more than once but under ten times. J is TRBJ2-7 and V is TRBV10-3; 8 nucleotides match TRBD2. V lost 2 bases and J lost 2; bases outside the gene matches: 5. The CDR3 loop spans 15 amino acids. Germline values: CDR1 ENHRY, CDR2 SYGVKD. As DNA, the CDR3 is TGTGCCATCAGTGAGGTGGCGGGAGGCCCCTACGAGCAGTACTTC. Amino acids: CAISEVAGGPYEQYF.